Listed here is a single T cell receptor (beta chain). The data were taken from a study of T-cell reconstitution after alpha-beta-depleted transplantation in children. Trimming stripped 0 bases from V and 5 bases from J, with 14 bases between. CDR3 length: 15 amino acids. Germline loops: CDR1 SGDLS, CDR2 YYNGEE. During its preparation, the TCRbeta library received unique molecular identifiers. TCRdb ran MiXCR on the PCR reads and lists one entry per CDR3 protein. The table records 200,000 to 250,000 distinct CDR3 sequences, around 9.5% of them present only once. The receptor comes from a human donor who donated a stem cell graft to a child with acute lymphoblastic leukemia. The chain is built from TRBV9 and TRBJ2-5; D might be TRBD2 (7 bases). The material was PBMCs from the stem cell graft donor, obtained from the stem cell graft. CDR3 DNA: TGTGCCAGCAGCGTAGGGGGGGGGCTGGGGGAGACCCAGTACTTC. Translation gives CASSVGGGLGETQYF.